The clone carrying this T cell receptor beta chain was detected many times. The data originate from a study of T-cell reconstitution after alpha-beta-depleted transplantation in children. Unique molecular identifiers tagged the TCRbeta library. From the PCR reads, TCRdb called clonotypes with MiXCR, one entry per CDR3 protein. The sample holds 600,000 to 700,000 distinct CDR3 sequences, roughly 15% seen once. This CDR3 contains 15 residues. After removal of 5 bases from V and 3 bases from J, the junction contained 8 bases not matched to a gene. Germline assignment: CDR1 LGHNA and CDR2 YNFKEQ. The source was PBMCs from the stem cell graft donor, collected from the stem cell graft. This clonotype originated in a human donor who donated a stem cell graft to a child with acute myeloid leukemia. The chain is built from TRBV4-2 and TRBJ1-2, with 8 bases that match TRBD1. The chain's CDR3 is CASSTHRGTDYGYTF. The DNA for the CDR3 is TGTGCCAGCAGCACCCACAGGGGGACGGACTATGGCTACACCTTC.